This T cell receptor (beta chain) was obtained from a study of shared clonotypes between healthy human individuals. Note on this clone: Its specificity is unknown.

The study separated CD4+ cells into CD45RA+ naive and CD45RA-negative memory subsets. V gave up 2 bases and J gave up 0 bases; unmatched junction bases: 3. The CDR3 extends over 15 amino acids. Germline assignment: CDR1 MDHEN and CDR2 SYDVKM. Study observations and caveats: Larger estimated richness was generally seen in naive subsets than in memory subsets.

Libraries were prepared by immunoSEQ multiplex PCR; TCRdb keeps only in-frame clonotypes and omits some of them. The sample lists roughly 1 million clones; 65% to 75% were seen once. The rearrangement links TRBV28 to TRBJ1-1, with 7 nucleotides matching TRBD1. The sequenced sample consisted of memory CD4+ T cells sorted from blood. Subset of the sample: CD45RA-negative fraction. This receptor was identified in a man aged 18-30 years in good health. The CDR3 region is CASSLDRVLNTEAFF. The CDR3 DNA reads TGTGCCAGCAGTTTAGACAGGGTCCTGAACACTGAAGCTTTCTTT.